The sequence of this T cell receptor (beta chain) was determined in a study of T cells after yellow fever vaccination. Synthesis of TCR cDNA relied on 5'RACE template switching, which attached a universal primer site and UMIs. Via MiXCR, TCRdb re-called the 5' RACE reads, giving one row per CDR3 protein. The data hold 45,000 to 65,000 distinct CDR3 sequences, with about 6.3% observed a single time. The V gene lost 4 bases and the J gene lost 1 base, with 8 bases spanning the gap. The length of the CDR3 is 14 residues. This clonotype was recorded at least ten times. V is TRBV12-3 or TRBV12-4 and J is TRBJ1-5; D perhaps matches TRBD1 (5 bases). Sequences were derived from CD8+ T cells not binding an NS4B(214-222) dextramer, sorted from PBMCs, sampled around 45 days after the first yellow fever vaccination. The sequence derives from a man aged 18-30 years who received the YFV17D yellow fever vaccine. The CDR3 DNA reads TGTGCCAGCAGTTCCGAGGGGAGCAATCAGCCCCAGCATTTT. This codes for CASSSEGSNQPQHF.